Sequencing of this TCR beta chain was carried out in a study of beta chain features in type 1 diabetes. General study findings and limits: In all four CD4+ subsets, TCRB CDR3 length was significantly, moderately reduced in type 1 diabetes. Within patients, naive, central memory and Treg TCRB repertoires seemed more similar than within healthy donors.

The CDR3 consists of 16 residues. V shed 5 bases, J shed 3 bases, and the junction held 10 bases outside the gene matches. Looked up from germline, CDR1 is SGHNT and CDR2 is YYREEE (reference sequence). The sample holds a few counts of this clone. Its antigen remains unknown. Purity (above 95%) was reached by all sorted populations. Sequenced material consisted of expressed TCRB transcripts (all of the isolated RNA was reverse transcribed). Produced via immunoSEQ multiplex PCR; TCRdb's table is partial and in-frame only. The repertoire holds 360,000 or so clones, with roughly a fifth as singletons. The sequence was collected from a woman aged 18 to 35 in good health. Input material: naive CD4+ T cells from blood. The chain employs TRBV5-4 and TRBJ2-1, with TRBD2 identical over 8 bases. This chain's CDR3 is CASSPTLAAFYNEQFF. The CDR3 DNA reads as TGTGCCAGCAGTCCAACACTAGCGGCTTTCTACAATGAGCAGTTCTTC. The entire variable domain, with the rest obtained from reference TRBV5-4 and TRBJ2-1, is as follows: ETGVTQSPTHLIKTRGQQVTLRCSSQSGHNTVSWYQQALGQGPQFIFQYYREEENGRGNFPPRFSGLQFPNYSSELNVNALELDDSALYLCASSPTLAAFYNEQFFGPGTRLTVL.